The clone carrying this TCR beta chain has a handful of counts. Its specificity is unknown. This specimen comes from a study of blood T cells in healthy people across ages. Broader study findings: As age increased, TCR beta diversity per million T cells fell in a roughly linear fashion.

PBMCs numbering at least 6 million were isolated per sample. Then a second PCR, running roughly 7 to 11 cycles, was carried out with a sample-barcoded 5' primer and a J-beta primer mix. Tags on each cDNA molecule came from a template-switch adaptor with 12 random nucleotides. Every sample gave at least 2.5 million paired-end reads containing CDR3. TCRdb re-called the 5' RACE reads through MiXCR, storing one row per CDR3 protein. The sample shows approximately 800,000 distinct CDR3 sequences, about 53% of them seen only once. The sequence was collected from a man older than 75 in good health. The sample taken for sequencing was blood.

For the CDR3, the DNA is TGTGCCAGCAGCCAAGAAAGGGACTATATGTACAATGAGCAGTTCTTC. It encodes CASSQERDYMYNEQFF. The V gene is TRBV4-2, the J gene TRBJ2-1; 7 bases agree with TRBD2. After removal of 0 bases from V and 4 bases from J, the junction contained 6 bases not matched to a gene. Germline V lookup: CDR1 LGHNA, CDR2 YNFKEQ. The CDR3 runs to 16 residues.